This entry lists 22 T cell receptor beta chains sequenced from one sample in a study of STAT5B mutations in CD4+ large granular lymphocyte leukemia. Assay: immunoSEQ multiplex PCR; the TCRdb copy retains only in-frame clones and omits some. This table has more than 30,000 clones, roughly two thirds appearing once. The sample taken for sequencing was CD4+ T cells from blood buffy coats. The source of these receptors is a human donor in good health.

This clone was picked up one time. The CDR3, as DNA: TGTGCCAGCAGCCATAGGGGGCAGAACTATGGCTACACCTTC. This codes for CASSHRGQNYGYTF. The chain is built from TRBV5-6 and TRBJ1-2, with TRBD1 matching over 7 bases. The CDR3 has 14 residues. Germline loops: CDR1 SGHDT, CDR2 YYEEEE. Trimming at V came to 4 bases and at J to 2 bases, leaving 5 bases not matched to a gene.

The V and J genes are TRBV5-1 and TRBJ2-3, with a possible D match to TRBD1 (6 bases). Germline CDR1 SGHRS, CDR2 YFSETQ. This CDR3 comprises 14 residues. The V end lost 0 bases, the J end lost 2 bases, and 7 bases lay between the germline ends. The CDR3 loop reads CASSLDRVTDTQYF. The DNA for the CDR3 is TGCGCCAGCAGCTTGGACAGGGTCACAGATACGCAGTATTTT.

This clone was seen a few times. V and J are TRBV28 and TRBJ1-2; maybe TRBD1 (6 bases). The V gene's germline CDR1 is MDHEN and CDR2 SYDVKM. The germline V and J ends were trimmed by 4 bases and 4 bases, with 16 bases remaining between them. CDR3 length: 15 amino acids. CDR3 amino acids: CASSSPRGASYGYTF. The CDR3 nucleotides are TGTGCCAGCAGTTCCCCCCGGGGGGCCAGCTATGGCTACACCTTC.

The rearrangement links TRBV29-1 to TRBJ2-7, with no clear D. Per germline, CDR1 SQVTM and CDR2 ANQGSEA. The CDR3 runs 13 residues. V was trimmed by 5 bases and J by 3 bases, leaving 14 bases between them. The CDR3 protein is CSVSSRVDYEQYF. DNA for the CDR3: TGCAGCGTTTCTTCTAGGGTGGACTACGAGCAGTACTTC.

V is TRBV27 and J is TRBJ1-1; TRBD1 agrees at 7 bases. J was trimmed by 6 bases and V by 4 bases; bases with no gene match: 8. CDR3 length: 14 residues. Germline values: CDR1 MNHEY, CDR2 SMNVEV (reference sequence). The CDR3: CASSSPGQSAEAFF. The DNA of the CDR3 is TGTGCCAGCAGTTCCCCGGGACAGAGCGCTGAAGCTTTCTTT.

About this clone itself: In the same sample, other DNA sequences code for this CDR3. J is TRBJ1-1 and V is TRBV20-1; D call uncertain. V lost 6 bases and J 2 bases, leaving 7 bases between the germline ends. Germline V gene data show CDR1 as DFQATT and CDR2 as SNEGSKA (reference sequence). The CDR3 covers 11 residues. CDR3 region: CSARSNTEAFF. DNA of the CDR3: TGCAGTGCCAGGAGCAACACTGAAGCTTTCTTT.

The chain couples TRBV18 to TRBJ2-1; D could derive from TRBD1 or TRBD2 (5 bases each). Trimming removed 3 bases at V and 5 bases at J, with 14 bases between. Germline CDR1 KGHSH, CDR2 LQKENI. The CDR3 covers 15 residues. CDR3 in amino acids: CASSPYGTPNNEQFF. DNA for the CDR3: TGTGCCAGCTCACCCTACGGGACGCCCAACAATGAGCAGTTCTTC.

The chain links TRBV6-5 to TRBJ1-2; D uncertain. From germline, CDR1 is MNHEY and CDR2 SVGAGI. Trimming cost V 6 bases and J 0 bases, with 11 bases left between them. This CDR3 has 14 residues. The CDR3 bases are TGTGCCAGCAGCCAGACAACAACTAACTATGGCTACACCTTC. Translated, it gives CASSQTTTNYGYTF.

The chain has TRBV29-1 and TRBJ2-5; D call uncertain. Germline V lookup: CDR1 SQVTM, CDR2 ANQGSEA. This CDR3 region has 12 residues. Trimming left V 4 bases short and J 2 bases short, with 8 bases between. The CDR3 sequence is CSVGTTQETQYF. The CDR3 DNA is TGCAGCGTTGGGACGACTCAAGAGACCCAGTACTTC.

This clone appeared a few times. The V and J genes are TRBV9 and TRBJ1-2, with no clear D. Germline CDR1 SGDLS, CDR2 YYNGEE. Trimming left V 0 bases short and J 4 bases short, with 16 bases between. There are 16 residues in the CDR3. CDR3: CASSVDLGPPGYGYTF. CDR3 DNA: TGTGCCAGCAGCGTAGATTTGGGCCCTCCGGGCTATGGCTACACCTTC.

The rearrangement links TRBV11-1 to TRBJ2-7; 8 bases match TRBD1. CDR3 size: 16 residues. Germline V gene sequence: CDR1 SGHAT, CDR2 FQDESV (reference sequence). V dropped 5 bases and J dropped 2; count of bases not matched to a gene: 11. The CDR3 DNA follows: TGTGCCAGCAGCGCAGACCCGGGACAGGATACCTACGAGCAGTACTTC. It codes for CASSADPGQDTYEQYF.

This sequence joins TRBV5-6 and TRBJ1-2, with D tentatively TRBD1 (5 bases). Germline values: CDR1 SGHDT, CDR2 YYEEEE. This CDR3 contains 14 residues. Deletions cut 4 bases from V and 5 bases from J, with 15 bases between. CDR3 DNA sequence: TGTGCCAGCAGCCCCGGGGACCGAGTATATGGCTACACCTTC. Protein sequence: CASSPGDRVYGYTF.

The rearrangement uses TRBV5-6 and TRBJ2-3; D remains ambiguous. The CDR3 is 12 residues long. V lost 2 bases to trimming and J lost 1 base, with 2 bases between them. The V gene's germline CDR1 is SGHDT and CDR2 YYEEEE. CDR3 in DNA: TGTGCCAGCAGCTTTGGCACAGATACGCAGTATTTT. As protein: CASSFGTDTQYF.

The gene calls are TRBV4-1 and TRBJ2-1; 9 bases are a match to TRBD2. J was trimmed by 0 bases and V by 4 bases; bases with no gene match: 7. Germline V gene lookup returns CDR1 MGHRA and CDR2 YSYEKL. This CDR3 comprises 17 residues. Written as DNA, the CDR3 is TGCGCCAGCAGCCGGCGGGGGGGCCTCAGCTCCTACAATGAGCAGTTCTTC. It encodes CASSRRGGLSSYNEQFF.

This chain connects TRBV30 to TRBJ2-5; D not resolved. Germline V gene lookup returns CDR1 GTSNPN and CDR2 SVGIG (reference sequence). V lost 5 bases and J lost 4, with 5 bases in between. The CDR3 has 10 amino acids. CDR3 loop: CAWVGETQYF. The CDR3 nucleotides read TGTGCCTGGGTTGGAGAGACCCAGTACTTC. Together with reference TRBV30 and TRBJ2-5, the CDR3 gives the full variable domain: SQTIHQWPATLVQPVGSPLSLECTVEGTSNPNLYWYRQAAGRGLQLLFYSVGIGQISSEVPQNLSASRPQDRQFILSSKKLLLSDSGFYLCAWVGETQYFGPGTRLLVL.

This rearrangement joins TRBV9 to TRBJ1-2; D may be TRBD1 (6 bases). The germline V and J ends were trimmed by 3 bases and 3 bases, with 12 bases remaining between them. CDR3 length equals 14 residues. Germline V gene lookup returns CDR1 SGDLS and CDR2 YYNGEE. CDR3 amino acids: CASSEGGRDYGYTF. CDR3 nucleotide sequence: TGTGCCAGCAGCGAGGGGGGGAGAGACTATGGCTACACCTTC.

This clone was found a few times. The chain joins TRBV5-1 to TRBJ2-2, with D maybe TRBD1 (7 bases). The V end lost 2 bases, the J end lost 2 bases, and 10 bases lay between the germline ends. Germline lookup yields CDR1 SGHRS and CDR2 YFSETQ. The CDR3 covers 15 residues. The CDR3 DNA reads as TGCGCCAGCAGCTTCGGAGGGGGCAACACCGGGGAGCTGTTTTTT. Translation: CASSFGGGNTGELFF.

The chain recombines TRBV2 with TRBJ1-2; no definite D call. Trimming removed 5 bases from V and 5 bases from J, with 3 bases in between. CDR1 and CDR2 (germline): SNHLY, FYNNEI. This CDR3 is 10 amino acids long. This chain's CDR3 is CASSSYGYTF. DNA of the CDR3: TGTGCCAGCAGTAGTTATGGCTACACCTTC.

This clone was picked up a small number of times. The gene calls are TRBV29-1 and TRBJ1-1; TRBD1 is a possible D gene (6 bases). V lost 0 bases and J 0 bases, leaving 14 bases between the germline ends. The CDR3 extends over 16 amino acids. Germline-derived CDR1 and CDR2 are SQVTM and ANQGSEA. DNA for the CDR3: TGCAGCGTTGAAGATGCCGGGGGCAGGATGAACACTGAAGCTTTCTTT. It specifies CSVEDAGGRMNTEAFF.

The chain links TRBV2 to TRBJ2-5; 7 nucleotides match TRBD2. J was trimmed by 1 base and V by 6 bases; bases with no gene match: 2. CDR3 size: 13 residues. CDR1 is SNHLY and CDR2 is FYNNEI in the germline V gene. This CDR3 reads CASSRGVQETQYF. The CDR3 DNA follows: TGTGCCAGCAGCCGGGGGGTCCAAGAGACCCAGTACTTC.

This chain links TRBV2 with TRBJ2-1, with 14 nucleotides matching TRBD2. This CDR3 spans 15 amino acids. CDR1 is SNHLY, CDR2 FYNNEI, per germline. V trimming: 6 bases; J trimming: 6 bases; junction bases outside the gene matches: 4. This chain's CDR3 is CASRPGTSGGNEQFF. CDR3 nucleotide sequence: TGTGCCAGCAGACCCGGGACTAGCGGGGGCAATGAGCAGTTCTTC.

This chain uses TRBV5-1 with TRBJ2-3; D may be TRBD1 (6 bases). The CDR3 covers 15 residues. V was clipped by 0 bases and J by 2 bases, with 10 bases between them. The germline gives CDR1 SGHRS, CDR2 YFSETQ. CDR3 residues: CASSLAGQNTDTQYF. The CDR3 nucleotides read TGCGCCAGCAGCTTGGCTGGACAGAACACAGATACGCAGTATTTT.